This T cell receptor (beta chain) came from a study of cytotoxic CD8 clonotypes in ibrutinib-treated CLL. Study in general: Per sample, productive templates averaged about 240,000 and productive rearrangements averaged approximately 100,000. Overall study findings and caveats: Public clonotypes (which were uncommon) either contracted or remained stable on treatment. Sustained-remission patients were sampled at different times than progressing patients were. At progression, clonality fell back toward baseline after rising at ibrutinib response.

Generated by immunoSEQ multiplex PCR, the TCRdb table keeps only in-frame clones and is missing some. Here the sample spans around 140,000 clones, approximately 80% being singletons. Comments on this clone: Its target is not known.

The sequences come from PBMCs, collected after 36 months of ibrutinib treatment. This receptor was taken from a human donor with chronic lymphocytic leukemia.

For the CDR3, the DNA is TGTGCCAGCAGCCCCCCCGGGACAGGGGAACGGGTTAACTATGGCTACACCTTC. This encodes CASSPPGTGERVNYGYTF. This chain uses TRBV28 with TRBJ1-2; TRBD1 matches 10 bases. V lost 6 bases to trimming and J lost 1 base; unmatched junction nucleotides: 14. This CDR3 comprises 18 residues. Germline V gene sequence: CDR1 MDHEN, CDR2 SYDVKM.